Following are 25 T cell receptor beta chains from one sample sequenced in a study of blood T cell repertoires in COVID-19. The protocol was immunoSEQ multiplex PCR, while the TCRdb copy is restricted to in-frame clones and leaves out a portion. The sample comprises around 50,000 clones, roughly 80% of which are singletons, and roughly 6% rests with the top ten. The sequenced sample consisted of PBMCs or T cells enriched from blood (not recorded which). The receptor source for this set is a woman aged 50 to 60 with acute COVID-19.

This rearrangement joins TRBV24-1 to TRBJ1-2; no clear D gene. Trimming left V 3 bases short and J 0 bases short, with 7 bases between. CDR1 and CDR2 (germline): KGHDR, SFDVKD. The CDR3 sequence is 14 residues long. Written as DNA, the CDR3 is TGTGCCACCAGTGATAGAGTAGCTAACTATGGCTACACCTTC. Encoded protein: CATSDRVANYGYTF.

The chain recombines TRBV7-9 with TRBJ1-3; tentative D call: TRBD1 (6 bases). This CDR3 region has 14 residues. Germline V gene sequence: CDR1 SEHNR, CDR2 FQNEAQ (reference sequence). Trimming pared 6 bases from V and 0 bases from J, leaving 9 bases between. Here the CDR3 DNA reads TGTGCCAGCAGGAGGGGGATCTCTGGAAACACCATATATTTT. Its translation is CASRRGISGNTIYF.

The chain employs TRBV9 and TRBJ1-4, with D perhaps matching TRBD1 (6 bases). The V and J ends lost 4 bases and 7 bases respectively, with 17 bases between them. CDR3 length equals 15 residues. Germline V gene sequence: CDR1 SGDLS, CDR2 YYNGEE. CDR3 amino acids: CASSPNPGRGEKLFF. CDR3 DNA sequence: TGTGCCAGCAGCCCCAACCCGGGCAGGGGTGAAAAACTGTTTTTT.

The genes are TRBV7-8 and TRBJ1-3, with 7 positions matching TRBD1. Germline V gene lookup returns CDR1 SGHVS and CDR2 FQNEAQ. CDR3 length: 13 amino acids. V lost 1 base and J lost 7; bases outside the gene matches: 1. CDR3 region: CASSLGGGNTIYF. In DNA form, the CDR3 reads TGTGCCAGCAGCTTAGGAGGGGGCAACACCATATATTTT.

In this sample, this clone turned up a few times. The chain carries TRBV9 and TRBJ2-1, with TRBD2 matching 15 bases. This CDR3 spans 18 amino acids. Germline values: CDR1 SGDLS, CDR2 YYNGEE. Trimming cost V 4 bases and J 4 bases; bases outside gene matches: 9. The CDR3 region has the DNA TGTGCCAGCAGCCCCGGGACTAGCGGGGGGAAGGGGTACAATGAGCAGTTCTTC. Protein sequence: CASSPGTSGGKGYNEQFF.

The chain combines TRBV7-2 with TRBJ2-5; 12 nucleotides line up with TRBD2. CDR3 length: 17 amino acids. CDR1 is SGHTA, CDR2 FQGNSA, per germline. J was trimmed by 6 bases and V by 0 bases; bases with no gene match: 8. CDR3 residues: CASSLAGPTSGGKTQYF. The CDR3 bases are TGTGCCAGCAGCTTAGCAGGACCTACTAGCGGGGGGAAGACCCAGTACTTC.

This chain links TRBV11-2 with TRBJ1-1; TRBD1 agrees at 7 bases. This CDR3 has 14 amino acids. J was trimmed by 1 base and V by 5 bases; bases with no gene match: 4. Germline V gene data show CDR1 as SGHAT and CDR2 as FQNNGV. DNA of the CDR3: TGTGCCAGCAGCAAGGGACAGACGAACACTGAAGCTTTCTTT. Its protein product is CASSKGQTNTEAFF.

This clone was found once. The rearrangement links TRBV13 to TRBJ2-1; D unresolved. This CDR3 has 15 residues. Germline V lookup: CDR1 PRHDT, CDR2 FYEKMQ (reference sequence). V was shortened by 2 bases and J by 0 bases, with 8 bases between the two germline ends. The CDR3 loop reads CASSLTEHSYNEQFF. The CDR3, as DNA: TGTGCCAGCAGCTTAACCGAGCACTCCTACAATGAGCAGTTCTTC.

The chain carries TRBV5-1 and TRBJ2-3; 7 positions agree with TRBD2. Germline V gives CDR1 SGHRS, CDR2 YFSETQ. The CDR3 has 14 amino acids. V trimming: 0 bases; J trimming: 5 bases; junction bases outside the gene matches: 3. CDR3 sequence: CASSLGLAKDTQYF. CDR3 in DNA: TGCGCCAGCAGCTTGGGACTAGCTAAAGATACGCAGTATTTT.

V is TRBV7-3 and J is TRBJ2-6; tentative D call: TRBD2 (5 bases). The germline gives CDR1 SGHTA, CDR2 FQGTGA. V was cut by 4 bases and J by 4 bases, with 11 bases left in between. The CDR3 is 15 residues long. The CDR3 DNA reads as TGTGCCAGCAGCTCACGGGGAACCGGGGCCAACGTCCTGACTTTC. Protein: CASSSRGTGANVLTF.

This chain joins TRBV3-1 (or the pseudogene TRBV3-2) and TRBJ1-1, with D unclear. This CDR3 is 16 amino acids long. Trimming stripped 4 bases from V and 6 bases from J, with 21 bases between. Per the germline V gene, CDR1 is LGHDT and CDR2 is YNNKEL (reference sequence). In DNA, the CDR3 is TGTGCCAGCAGCCTCGGTGTGGGTTTGAGACGGGCTGAAGCTTTCTTT. It translates to CASSLGVGLRRAEAFF.

The V and J genes are TRBV28 and TRBJ2-1; D is ambiguous. V lost 2 bases, J lost 9 bases, and 5 bases lay in between. The CDR3 runs 11 residues. Germline values: CDR1 MDHEN, CDR2 SYDVKM. CDR3 in amino acids: CASSLESEQFF. The CDR3 nucleotides read TGTGCCAGCAGTTTAGAGAGTGAGCAGTTCTTC.

The chain employs TRBV27 and TRBJ1-5; D remains ambiguous. V was trimmed by 3 bases and J by 4 bases, leaving 7 bases between them. This CDR3 spans 13 amino acids. Germline V gene sequence: CDR1 MNHEY, CDR2 SMNVEV (reference sequence). This CDR3 is CASSLRSNQPQHF. As DNA, the CDR3 is TGTGCCAGCAGTTTGAGGAGTAATCAGCCCCAGCATTTT.

V gene TRBV10-3 combines with J gene TRBJ1-4; no clear D gene. Germline loops: CDR1 ENHRY, CDR2 SYGVKD. This CDR3 is 15 amino acids long. The V and J ends lost 2 bases and 4 bases respectively, with 11 bases between them. The CDR3 DNA sequence: TGTGCCATCAGTGAGAGTCAGAAAAATAATGAAAAACTGTTTTTT. Encoded protein: CAISESQKNNEKLFF.

This clone was seen just once. The CDR3 DNA reads as TGTGCCAGCAGTTCTGGGAGGGCGAACACCGGGGAGCTGTTTTTT. Protein sequence: CASSSGRANTGELFF. The chain links TRBV6-6 to TRBJ2-2; TRBD2 agrees at 7 bases. The CDR3 runs to 15 residues. Trimming took 4 bases from V and 0 from J; bases not matched to a gene: 2. Per germline, CDR1 MNHNY and CDR2 SVGAGI (reference sequence).

Here the CDR3 reads CASSSREGAFF. The CDR3 region has the DNA TGTGCCAGCAGTTCCAGGGAGGGGGCTTTCTTT. This sequence joins TRBV27 and TRBJ1-1, with a weak D call TRBD1 (5 bases). This CDR3 comprises 11 residues. CDR1 and CDR2 (germline): MNHEY, SMNVEV (reference sequence). V lost 4 bases and J lost 11, with 11 bases in between.

V is TRBV9 and J is TRBJ2-3; 9 bases align to TRBD2. Germline assignment: CDR1 SGDLS and CDR2 YYNGEE. The CDR3 loop spans 15 amino acids. Unmatched junction bases numbered 3, after V lost 3 bases and J lost 1 base. CDR3 DNA sequence: TGTGCCAGCAGCGCGCGGGGGGGCGGCACAGATACGCAGTATTTT. This sequence encodes CASSARGGGTDTQYF.

J is TRBJ1-2 and V is TRBV3-1 (or the pseudogene TRBV3-2), with D tentatively TRBD1 (5 bases). V was clipped by 2 bases and J by 4 bases, with 14 bases between them. Looked up from germline, CDR1 is LGHDT and CDR2 is YNNKEL (reference sequence). The CDR3 has 15 amino acids. DNA for the CDR3: TGTGCCAGCAGCCAACCCGGGGGGGGATCCTATGGCTACACCTTC. It encodes CASSQPGGGSYGYTF.

This clone has just a few counts. This chain links TRBV2 with TRBJ2-3; tentative D call: TRBD2 (7 bases). This CDR3 region has 15 residues. Germline V gene data show CDR1 as SNHLY and CDR2 as FYNNEI. The ends were cut back, 3 bases at V and 1 base at J, with 11 bases in the middle. Written as DNA, the CDR3 is TGTGCCAGCAGTGAGGGGGGGCGGGGCACAGATACGCAGTATTTT. It encodes CASSEGGRGTDTQYF.

The J gene is TRBJ1-2, the V gene TRBV9; D possibly corresponds to TRBD1 (5 bases). The CDR3 spans 14 residues. V lost 0 bases and J 1 base, leaving 7 bases between the germline ends. Germline V gene sequence: CDR1 SGDLS, CDR2 YYNGEE. DNA of the CDR3: TGTGCCAGCAGCGTAGGACAGTTTAACTATGGCTACACCTTC. Residues: CASSVGQFNYGYTF.

V gene TRBV19 combines with J gene TRBJ1-2, with D uncertain. Trimming pared 6 bases from V and 3 bases from J, leaving 8 bases between. From germline, CDR1 is LNHDA and CDR2 SQIVND (reference sequence). There are 12 residues in the CDR3. This chain's CDR3 is CASRRDDYGYTF. CDR3 coding DNA: TGTGCCAGTAGGAGGGATGACTATGGCTACACCTTC. Full variable domain (outside the CDR3, taken from reference TRBV19 and TRBJ1-2): DGGITQSPKYLFRKEGQNVTLSCEQNLNHDAMYWYRQDPGQGLRLIYYSQIVNDFQKGDIAEGYSVSREKKESFPLTVTSAQKNPTAFYLCASRRDDYGYTFGSGTRLTVV.

This sequence joins TRBV9 and TRBJ2-3; a possible D gene is TRBD2 (6 bases). With 0 bases removed from V and 1 base from J, the gap between germline ends came to 6 bases. The CDR3 is 14 residues long. Per the germline V gene, CDR1 is SGDLS and CDR2 is YYNGEE. CDR3 loop: CASSVASGTDTQYF. The DNA for the CDR3 is TGTGCCAGCAGCGTAGCTAGCGGCACAGATACGCAGTATTTT.

The chain has TRBV7-9 and TRBJ2-3, with 9 bases that match TRBD2. From germline, CDR1 is SEHNR and CDR2 FQNEAQ (reference sequence). J gave up 4 bases and V 5 bases, and 13 bases lay outside the gene matches. The CDR3 sequence is 17 residues long. In nucleotides, the CDR3 is TGTGCCAGCAGCCCACCACTTGCGGGGGGGGCAGCAGATACGCAGTATTTT. It is translated as CASSPPLAGGAADTQYF.

This chain uses TRBV11-1 with TRBJ2-7; 11 bases line up with TRBD1. Germline trimming cut 6 bases from V and 7 bases from J; bases unmatched to any gene: 5. The CDR3 runs to 13 residues. Per germline, CDR1 SGHAT and CDR2 FQDESV (reference sequence). CDR3 protein: CASRRTGGSEQYF. In nucleotides, the CDR3 is TGTGCCAGCAGACGGACAGGGGGCAGTGAGCAGTACTTC.

This chain connects TRBV5-1 to TRBJ2-2; unclear D gene. V was cut by 1 base and J by 3 bases, with 7 bases left in between. There are 14 residues in the CDR3. CDR1 is SGHRS and CDR2 is YFSETQ in the germline V gene. The CDR3 spells CASSLTRDTGELFF. The CDR3 DNA follows: TGCGCCAGCAGCTTGACACGGGACACCGGGGAGCTGTTTTTT.